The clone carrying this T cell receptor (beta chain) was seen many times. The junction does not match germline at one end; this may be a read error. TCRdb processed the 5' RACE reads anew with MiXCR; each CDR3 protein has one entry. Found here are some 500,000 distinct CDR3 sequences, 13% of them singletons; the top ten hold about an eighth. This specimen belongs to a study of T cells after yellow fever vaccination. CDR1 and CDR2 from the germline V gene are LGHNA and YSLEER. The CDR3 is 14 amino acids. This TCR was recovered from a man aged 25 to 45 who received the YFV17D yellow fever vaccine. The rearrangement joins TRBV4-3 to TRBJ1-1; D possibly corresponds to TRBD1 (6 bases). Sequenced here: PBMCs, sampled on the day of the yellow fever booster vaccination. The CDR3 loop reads CASGPPDSNNEAFF. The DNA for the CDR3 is TGCGCCAGCGGACCCCCGGACAGTAACAATGAAGCTTTCTTT.